A single sample is the source of the 16 T cell receptor beta chains below, sequenced in a study of blood T cell repertoires in COVID-19. Data came from immunoSEQ multiplex PCR; TCRdb stores just in-frame clones and leaves some out. Of about 180,000 clones listed, roughly 89% are singletons. Sample: PBMCs or T cells enriched from blood (not recorded which). The receptors derive from a woman aged 40-49 years with acute COVID-19.

This chain connects TRBV6-5 to TRBJ1-2; D gene uncertain. V lost 2 bases and J 6 bases, leaving 10 bases between the germline ends. The CDR3 covers 13 residues. In germline, CDR1 is MNHEY, CDR2 SVGAGI. As DNA, the CDR3 is TGTGCCAGCAGTTACACCGACGGGAATGGCTACACCTTC. The encoded protein is CASSYTDGNGYTF.

The CDR3 loop is CASSPLLAGGTDTQYF. The DNA for the CDR3 is TGTGCCAGCAGTCCGCTCCTAGCGGGGGGCACAGATACGCAGTATTTT. This sequence joins TRBV27 and TRBJ2-3, with 10 bases fitting TRBD2. This CDR3 spans 16 amino acids. Losses at the gene ends were 5 bases for V and 1 base for J; bases not matched to a gene: 6. The germline V gene encodes CDR1 MNHEY and CDR2 SMNVEV (reference sequence).

The rearrangement uses TRBV29-1 and TRBJ2-5; possible D gene TRBD2, 5 bases. Trimming stripped 3 bases from V and 3 bases from J, with 8 bases between. Germline loops: CDR1 SQVTM, CDR2 ANQGSEA. The CDR3 consists of 12 residues. Written as DNA, the CDR3 is TGCAGCGTTGAGTCCGGGGAAGAGACCCAGTACTTC. It codes for CSVESGEETQYF.

J is TRBJ1-1 and V is TRBV4-2; D is possibly TRBD1 (5 bases). CDR1 LGHNA and CDR2 YNFKEQ come from the germline V gene. The CDR3 sequence is 15 residues long. Trimming removed 0 bases from V and 6 bases from J, with 14 bases in between. CDR3 nucleotides: TGTGCCAGCAGCCAAGATCGGCGGCTCAGGGCTGAAGCTTTCTTT. Translation gives CASSQDRRLRAEAFF.

The chain links TRBV10-3 to TRBJ2-5; D unclear. The CDR3 loop spans 14 amino acids. Germline CDR1 ENHRY, CDR2 SYGVKD. The V gene lost 6 bases and the J gene lost 6 bases, with 17 bases spanning the gap. The CDR3 bases are TGTGCCATCAGCGAAAGGCCCGGCGGAAAGACCCAGTACTTC. Protein: CAISERPGGKTQYF.

This chain uses TRBV19 with TRBJ1-1; TRBD1 matches 9 bases. The CDR3 runs to 13 residues. Germline V CDR1 and CDR2: LNHDA, SQIVND (reference sequence). The V segment lost 5 bases and the J segment 7 bases; nucleotides outside the gene matches: 5. CDR3 nucleotide sequence: TGTGCCAGTAGTGCACAGGGGGCCGGTGAAGCTTTCTTT. Protein sequence: CASSAQGAGEAFF. Full variable domain (remainder filled in from reference TRBV19 and TRBJ1-1): DGGITQSPKYLFRKEGQNVTLSCEQNLNHDAMYWYRQDPGQGLRLIYYSQIVNDFQKGDIAEGYSVSREKKESFPLTVTSAQKNPTAFYLCASSAQGAGEAFFGQGTRLTVV.

The CDR3 here is CASSTGGSESPLHF. CDR3 bases: TGTGCCAGCAGTACAGGGGGCTCGGAATCACCCCTCCACTTT. The chain joins TRBV9 to TRBJ1-6; 9 nucleotides match TRBD1. The CDR3 runs 14 residues. J was trimmed by 10 bases and V by 5 bases; bases with no gene match: 7. Looked up from germline, CDR1 is SGDLS and CDR2 is YYNGEE.

This chain joins TRBV4-2 and TRBJ2-3; 7 nucleotides align to TRBD1. The CDR3 contains 16 residues. CDR1 LGHNA and CDR2 YNFKEQ come from the germline V gene. Trimming cost V 0 bases and J 2 bases; bases outside gene matches: 5. As DNA, the CDR3 is TGTGCCAGCAGCCAAGATGAGGACAGGCTCACAGATACGCAGTATTTT. This gives the protein CASSQDEDRLTDTQYF.

This sequence joins TRBV27 and TRBJ1-3; D uncertain. Between the trimmed V and J ends, which lost 2 bases and 1 base, there was a span of 18 bases. Germline V lookup: CDR1 MNHEY, CDR2 SMNVEV (reference sequence). The CDR3 spans 18 residues. CDR3 loop: CASSLPPPPGESGNTIYF. The CDR3 DNA reads as TGTGCCAGCAGTTTACCCCCCCCACCCGGGGAGTCTGGAAACACCATATATTTT.

This chain uses TRBV5-8 with TRBJ2-3; D is unclear. Between the trimmed V and J ends, which lost 2 bases and 2 bases, there was a span of 9 bases. The CDR3 covers 14 residues. Germline values: CDR1 SGHTS, CDR2 YDEGEE. CDR3 loop: CASSFGLTTDTQYF. The CDR3 DNA reads as TGTGCCAGCAGCTTCGGTCTCACCACAGATACGCAGTATTTT.

This chain connects TRBV5-8 to TRBJ1-5; D gene uncertain. The CDR3 runs to 16 residues. Germline CDR1 is SGHTS and CDR2 is YDEGEE. The germline V and J ends were trimmed by 7 bases and 4 bases, with 21 bases remaining between them. In nucleotides, the CDR3 is TGTGCCAGCTCGGAGAATCCGGGGTATGGAAATCAGCCCCAGCATTTT. This gives the protein CASSENPGYGNQPQHF.

This chain uses TRBV19 with TRBJ1-6, with D perhaps matching TRBD1 (5 bases). CDR3 length: 13 amino acids. CDR1 LNHDA and CDR2 SQIVND come from the germline V gene (reference sequence). Trimming removed 6 bases from V and 8 bases from J, with 11 bases in between. The CDR3 nucleotides read TGTGCCAGTAGCTTGGAAGGGGATTCACCCCTCCACTTT. It encodes CASSLEGDSPLHF. Full variable domain (remainder filled in from reference TRBV19 and TRBJ1-6): DGGITQSPKYLFRKEGQNVTLSCEQNLNHDAMYWYRQDPGQGLRLIYYSQIVNDFQKGDIAEGYSVSREKKESFPLTVTSAQKNPTAFYLCASSLEGDSPLHFGNGTRLTVT.

The V and J genes are TRBV29-1 and TRBJ2-1, with 7 bases lining up with TRBD1. The ends lost 2 bases at V and 0 bases at J; junction bases unmatched: 7. Germline-derived CDR1 and CDR2 are SQVTM and ANQGSEA. The CDR3 loop spans 16 amino acids. In DNA, the CDR3 is TGCAGCGTTGAACTTGAGGACAGGAGCTCCTACAATGAGCAGTTCTTC. As protein: CSVELEDRSSYNEQFF.

The CDR3 nucleotides are TGCGCCAGCAGCTTTATGTCTAGCGGGCAGTACGAGCAGTACTTC. Residues: CASSFMSSGQYEQYF. J is TRBJ2-7 and V is TRBV5-1, with TRBD2 identical over 8 bases. CDR3 length: 15 amino acids. In germline, CDR1 is SGHRS, CDR2 YFSETQ. Germline trimming cut 2 bases from V and 4 bases from J; bases unmatched to any gene: 8.

This clone appeared a few times. Additional DNA sequences in this sample encode the identical CDR3. V is TRBV18 and J is TRBJ2-3; 10 bases fit TRBD2. The V and J ends lost 4 bases and 1 base, in that order; junction bases with no gene match: 2. The germline V gene has CDR1 KGHSH and CDR2 LQKENI. This CDR3 comprises 15 residues. The CDR3 DNA is TGTGCCAGCTCACGTCTAGCGGGGGGCACAGATACGCAGTATTTT. As protein: CASSRLAGGTDTQYF.

V and J are TRBV5-1 and TRBJ2-1, with D possibly TRBD1 on 5 matching bases. The CDR3 sequence is 21 residues long. The germline V and J ends were trimmed by 1 base and 5 bases, with 31 bases remaining between them. CDR1 SGHRS and CDR2 YFSETQ come from the germline V gene. This CDR3 is CASSLTKPPIPVTADDNEQFF. CDR3 sequence (DNA): TGCGCCAGCAGCTTGACAAAACCGCCCATCCCCGTGACAGCCGATGACAATGAGCAGTTCTTC.